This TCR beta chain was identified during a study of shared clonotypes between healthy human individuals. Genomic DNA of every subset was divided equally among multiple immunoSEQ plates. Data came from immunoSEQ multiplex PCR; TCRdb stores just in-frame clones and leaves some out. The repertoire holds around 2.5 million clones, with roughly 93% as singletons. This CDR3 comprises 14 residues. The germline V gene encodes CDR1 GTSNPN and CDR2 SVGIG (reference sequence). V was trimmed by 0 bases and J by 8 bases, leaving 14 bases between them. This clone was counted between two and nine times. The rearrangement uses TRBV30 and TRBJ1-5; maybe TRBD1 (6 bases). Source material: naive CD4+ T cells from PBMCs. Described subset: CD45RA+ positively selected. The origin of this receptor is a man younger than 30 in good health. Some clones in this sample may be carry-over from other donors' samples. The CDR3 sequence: CAWSVSGAGEPQHF. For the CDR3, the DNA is TGTGCCTGGAGTGTCTCAGGGGCCGGGGAGCCCCAGCATTTT.